Below are 3 T cell receptor beta chains sequenced from a single sample in a study of cytomegalovirus exposure and HLA in healthy donors. Repertoires were generated with immunoSEQ multiplex PCR, while TCRdb's copy carries only in-frame clones and drops some. Of approximately 70,000 clones in the sample, 90% to 95% were seen once. Sequencing input: PBMCs. The receptors originated from a woman under 30 in good health and CMV-seropositive.

This chain uses TRBV28 with TRBJ2-7; D is undetermined. Germline values: CDR1 MDHEN, CDR2 SYDVKM. This CDR3 has 11 residues. Trimming shortened V by 6 bases and J by 5 bases, and 8 bases separated the two germline ends. CDR3: CASRGQNEQYF. The CDR3 DNA is TGTGCCAGCAGGGGCCAGAACGAGCAGTACTTC.

The V call is TRBV7-2, the J call TRBJ2-7; 10 nucleotides agree with TRBD2. CDR1 and CDR2 from the germline V gene are SGHTA and FQGNSA. Losses at the gene ends were 5 bases for V and 4 bases for J; bases not matched to a gene: 11. CDR3 length: 16 residues. CDR3 bases: TGTGCCAGCAGCATAAGTGGGGCTAGCGGGAGTTACGAGCAGTACTTC. Protein product: CASSISGASGSYEQYF.

V and J are TRBV5-1 and TRBJ2-5, with 7 positions matching TRBD1. CDR3 length equals 16 residues. V trimming: 4 bases; J trimming: 3 bases; junction bases outside the gene matches: 12. The germline gives CDR1 SGHRS, CDR2 YFSETQ. CDR3 protein: CASSPGQAGREETQYF. For the CDR3, the DNA is TGCGCCAGCAGCCCCGGACAGGCCGGGCGGGAAGAGACCCAGTACTTC.